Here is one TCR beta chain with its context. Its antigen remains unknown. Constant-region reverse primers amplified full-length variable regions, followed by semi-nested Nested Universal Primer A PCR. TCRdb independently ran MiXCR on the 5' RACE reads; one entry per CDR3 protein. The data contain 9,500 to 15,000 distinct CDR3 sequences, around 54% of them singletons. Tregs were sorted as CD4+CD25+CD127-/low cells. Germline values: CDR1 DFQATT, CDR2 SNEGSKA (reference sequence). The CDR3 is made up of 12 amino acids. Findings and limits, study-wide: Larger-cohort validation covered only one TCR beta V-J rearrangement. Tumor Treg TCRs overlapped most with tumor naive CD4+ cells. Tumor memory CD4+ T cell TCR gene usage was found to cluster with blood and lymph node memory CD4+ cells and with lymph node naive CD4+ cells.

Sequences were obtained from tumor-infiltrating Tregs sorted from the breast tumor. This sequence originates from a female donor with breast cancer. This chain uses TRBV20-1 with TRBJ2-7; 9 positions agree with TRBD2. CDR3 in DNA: TGCAGTGTCCTAGCGGGGTCTTACGAGCTGTACGTC. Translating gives CSVLAGSYELYV.